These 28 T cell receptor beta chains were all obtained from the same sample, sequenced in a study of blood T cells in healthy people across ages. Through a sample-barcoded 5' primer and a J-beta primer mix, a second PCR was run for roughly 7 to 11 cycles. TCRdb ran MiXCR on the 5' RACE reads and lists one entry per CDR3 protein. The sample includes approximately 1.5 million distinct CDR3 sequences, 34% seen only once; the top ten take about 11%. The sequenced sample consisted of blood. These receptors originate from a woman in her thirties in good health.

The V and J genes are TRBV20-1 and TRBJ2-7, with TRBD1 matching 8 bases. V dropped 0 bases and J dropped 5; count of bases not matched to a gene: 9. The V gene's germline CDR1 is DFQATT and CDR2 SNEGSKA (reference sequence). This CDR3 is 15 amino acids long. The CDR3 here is CSAREGGQAVHEQYF. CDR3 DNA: TGCAGTGCTAGAGAGGGGGGACAGGCGGTCCACGAGCAGTACTTC.

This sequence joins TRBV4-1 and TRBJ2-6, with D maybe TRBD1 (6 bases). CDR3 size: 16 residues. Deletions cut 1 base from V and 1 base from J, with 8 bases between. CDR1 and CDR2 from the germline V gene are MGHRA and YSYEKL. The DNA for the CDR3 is TGCGCCAGCAGCCAAGGCAGGGGATCTGGGGCCAACGTCCTGACTTTC. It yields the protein CASSQGRGSGANVLTF.

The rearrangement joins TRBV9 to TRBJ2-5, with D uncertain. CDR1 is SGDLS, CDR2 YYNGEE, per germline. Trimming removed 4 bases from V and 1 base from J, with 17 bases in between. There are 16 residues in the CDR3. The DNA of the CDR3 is TGTGCCAGCAGCCCATCTTTGGACCACTTCCAAGAGACCCAGTACTTC. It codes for CASSPSLDHFQETQYF.

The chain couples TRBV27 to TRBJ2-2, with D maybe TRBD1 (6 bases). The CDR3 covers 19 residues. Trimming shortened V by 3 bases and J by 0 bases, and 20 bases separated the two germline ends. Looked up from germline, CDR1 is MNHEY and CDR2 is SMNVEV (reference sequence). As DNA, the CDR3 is TGTGCCAGCAGTTTTCAGGGGTTGGGGGATCCCGCGAACACCGGGGAGCTGTTTTTT. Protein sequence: CASSFQGLGDPANTGELFF.

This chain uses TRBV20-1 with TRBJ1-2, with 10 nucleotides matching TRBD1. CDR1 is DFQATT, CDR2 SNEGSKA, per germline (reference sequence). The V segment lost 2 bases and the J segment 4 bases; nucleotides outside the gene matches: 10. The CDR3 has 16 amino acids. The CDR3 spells CSARPWDRGEGYGYTF. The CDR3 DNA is TGCAGTGCTAGACCCTGGGACAGGGGAGAGGGCTATGGCTACACCTTC.

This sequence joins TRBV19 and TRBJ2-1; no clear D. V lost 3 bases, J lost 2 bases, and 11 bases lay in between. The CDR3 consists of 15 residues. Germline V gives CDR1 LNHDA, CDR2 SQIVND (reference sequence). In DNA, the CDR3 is TGTGCCAGTAGTATTGATGAAGGAGCCTACAATGAGCAGTTCTTC. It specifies CASSIDEGAYNEQFF.

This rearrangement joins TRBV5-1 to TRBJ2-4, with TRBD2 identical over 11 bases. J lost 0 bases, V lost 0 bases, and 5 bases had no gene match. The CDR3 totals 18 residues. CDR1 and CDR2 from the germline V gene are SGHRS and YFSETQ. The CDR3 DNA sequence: TGCGCCAGCAGCTTGGTGACTAGCGGGATGCTAGCCAAAAACATTCAGTACTTC. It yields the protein CASSLVTSGMLAKNIQYF.

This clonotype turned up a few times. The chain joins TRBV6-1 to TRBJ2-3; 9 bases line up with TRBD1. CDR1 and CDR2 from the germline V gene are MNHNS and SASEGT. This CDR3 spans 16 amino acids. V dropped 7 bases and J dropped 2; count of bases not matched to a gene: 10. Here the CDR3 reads CASKRRDRAFTDTQYF. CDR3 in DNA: TGTGCCAGCAAGCGCCGGGACAGGGCCTTCACAGATACGCAGTATTTT.

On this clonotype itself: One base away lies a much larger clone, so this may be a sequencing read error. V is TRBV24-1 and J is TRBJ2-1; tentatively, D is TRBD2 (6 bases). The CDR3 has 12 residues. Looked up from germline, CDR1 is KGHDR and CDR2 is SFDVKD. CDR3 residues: CVTMAGYGEQFF. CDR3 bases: TGTGTCACCATGGCGGGGTACGGCGAGCAGTTCTTC.

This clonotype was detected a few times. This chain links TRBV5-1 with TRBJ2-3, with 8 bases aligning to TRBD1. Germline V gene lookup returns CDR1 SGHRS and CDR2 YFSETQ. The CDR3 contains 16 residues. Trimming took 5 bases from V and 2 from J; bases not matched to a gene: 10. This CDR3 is CASSTGQGTFTDTQYF. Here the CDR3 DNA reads TGCGCCAGCAGTACCGGACAGGGTACTTTCACAGATACGCAGTATTTT. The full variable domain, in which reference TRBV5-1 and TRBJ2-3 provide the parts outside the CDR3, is KAGVTQTPRYLIKTRGQQVTLSCSPISGHRSVSWYQQTPGQGLQFLFEYFSETQRNKGNFPGRFSGRQFSNSRSEMNVSTLELGDSALYLCASSTGQGTFTDTQYFGPGTRLTVL.

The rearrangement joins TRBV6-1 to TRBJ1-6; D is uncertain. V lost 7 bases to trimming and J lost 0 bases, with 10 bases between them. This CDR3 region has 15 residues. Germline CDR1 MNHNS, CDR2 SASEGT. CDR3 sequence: CASTTFSSYNSPLHF. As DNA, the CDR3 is TGTGCCAGCACTACCTTCAGCTCCTATAATTCACCCCTCCACTTT.

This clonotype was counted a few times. In nucleotides, the CDR3 is TGTGCCAGCAGGCCACTAGCGGGGGTAAGGAAGGAAACAGATACGCAGTATTTT. Its translation: CASRPLAGVRKETDTQYF. The chain joins TRBV11-2 to TRBJ2-3, with 11 bases aligning to TRBD2. The CDR3 consists of 18 residues. From germline, CDR1 is SGHAT and CDR2 FQNNGV. The ends lost 6 bases at V and 3 bases at J; junction bases unmatched: 14.

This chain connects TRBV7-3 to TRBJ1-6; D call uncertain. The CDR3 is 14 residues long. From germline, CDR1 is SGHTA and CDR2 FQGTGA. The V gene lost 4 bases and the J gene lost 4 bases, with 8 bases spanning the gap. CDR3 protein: CASSSDGYNSPLHF. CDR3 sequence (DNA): TGTGCCAGCAGCTCGGACGGGTATAATTCACCCCTCCACTTT.

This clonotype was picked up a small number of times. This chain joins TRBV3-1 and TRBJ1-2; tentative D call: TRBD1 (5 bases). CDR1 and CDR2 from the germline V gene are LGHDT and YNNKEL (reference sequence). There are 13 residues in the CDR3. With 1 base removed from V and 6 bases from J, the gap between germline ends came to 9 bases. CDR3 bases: TGTGCCAGCAGCCAAGTGGAAGGGGATGGCTACACCTTC. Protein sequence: CASSQVEGDGYTF.

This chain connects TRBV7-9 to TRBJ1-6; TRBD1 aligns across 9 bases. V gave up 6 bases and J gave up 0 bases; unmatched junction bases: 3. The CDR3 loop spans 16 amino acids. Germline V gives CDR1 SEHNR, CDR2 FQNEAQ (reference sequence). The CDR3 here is CASRLGQGSYNSPLHF. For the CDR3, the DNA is TGTGCCAGCAGGTTGGGACAGGGCTCCTATAATTCACCCCTCCACTTT.

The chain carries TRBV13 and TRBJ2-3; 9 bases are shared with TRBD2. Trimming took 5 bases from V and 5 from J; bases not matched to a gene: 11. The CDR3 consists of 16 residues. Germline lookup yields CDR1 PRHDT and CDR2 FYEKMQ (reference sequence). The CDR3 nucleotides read TGTGCCAGCAGCATCAGACTAGCGGACCAGATAGATACGCAGTATTTT. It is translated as CASSIRLADQIDTQYF. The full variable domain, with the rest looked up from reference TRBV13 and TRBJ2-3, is AAGVIQSPRHLIKEKRETATLKCYPIPRHDTVYWYQQGPGQDPQFLISFYEKMQSDKGSIPDRFSAQQFSDYHSELNMSSLELGDSALYFCASSIRLADQIDTQYFGPGTRLTVL.

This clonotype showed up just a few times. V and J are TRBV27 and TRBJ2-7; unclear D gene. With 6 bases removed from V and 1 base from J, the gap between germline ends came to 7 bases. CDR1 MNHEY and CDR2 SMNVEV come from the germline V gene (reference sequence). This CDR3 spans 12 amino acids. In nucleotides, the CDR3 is TGTGCCAGCAGGACCTTATCCTACGAGCAGTACTTC. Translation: CASRTLSYEQYF.

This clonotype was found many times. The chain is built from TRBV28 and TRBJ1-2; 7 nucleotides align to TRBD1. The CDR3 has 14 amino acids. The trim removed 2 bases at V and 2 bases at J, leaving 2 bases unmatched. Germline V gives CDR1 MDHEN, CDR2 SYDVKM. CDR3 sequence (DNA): TGTGCCAGCAGTTTACCGACAGGGAACTATGGCTACACCTTC. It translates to CASSLPTGNYGYTF.

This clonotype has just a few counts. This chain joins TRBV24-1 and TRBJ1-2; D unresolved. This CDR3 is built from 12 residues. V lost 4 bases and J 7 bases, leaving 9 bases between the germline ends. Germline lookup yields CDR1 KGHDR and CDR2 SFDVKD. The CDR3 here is CATSESGVGYTF. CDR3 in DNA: TGTGCCACCAGTGAATCCGGGGTTGGCTACACCTTC.

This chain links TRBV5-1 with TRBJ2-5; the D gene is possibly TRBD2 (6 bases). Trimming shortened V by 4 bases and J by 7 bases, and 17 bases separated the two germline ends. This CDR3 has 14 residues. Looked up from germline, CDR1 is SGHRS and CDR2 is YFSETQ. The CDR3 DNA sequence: TGCGCCAGCAGCCGGGGGACTCCCGGGGGGACCCAGTACTTC. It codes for CASSRGTPGGTQYF.

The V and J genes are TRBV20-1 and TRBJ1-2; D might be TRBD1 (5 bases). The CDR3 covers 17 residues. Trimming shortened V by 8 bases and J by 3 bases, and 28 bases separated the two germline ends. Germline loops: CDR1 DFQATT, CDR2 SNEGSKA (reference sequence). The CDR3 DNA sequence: TGCAGTACGATCTCAAGGCTCGATTGGGGCGTACACTATGGCTACACCTTC. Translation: CSTISRLDWGVHYGYTF.

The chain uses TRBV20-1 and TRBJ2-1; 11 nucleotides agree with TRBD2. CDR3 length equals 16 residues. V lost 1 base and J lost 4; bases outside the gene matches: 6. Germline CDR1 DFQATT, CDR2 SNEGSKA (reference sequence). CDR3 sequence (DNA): TGCAGTGCTAGAGCCGCACTAGCGGGAGAGTACAATGAGCAGTTCTTC. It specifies CSARAALAGEYNEQFF.

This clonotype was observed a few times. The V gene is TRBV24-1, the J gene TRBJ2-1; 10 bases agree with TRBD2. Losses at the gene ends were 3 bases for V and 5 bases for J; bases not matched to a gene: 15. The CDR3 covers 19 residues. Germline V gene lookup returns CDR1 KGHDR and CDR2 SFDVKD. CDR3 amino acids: CATSDPSIPSGRADNEQFF. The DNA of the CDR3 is TGTGCCACCAGTGATCCAAGTATCCCGAGCGGGAGGGCCGACAATGAGCAGTTCTTC.

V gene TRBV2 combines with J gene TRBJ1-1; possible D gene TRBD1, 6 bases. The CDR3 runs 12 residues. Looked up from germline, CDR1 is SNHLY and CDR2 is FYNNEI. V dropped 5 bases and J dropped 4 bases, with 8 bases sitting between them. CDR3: CASSRTATEAFF. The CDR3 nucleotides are TGTGCCAGCAGTCGGACAGCCACTGAAGCTTTCTTT.

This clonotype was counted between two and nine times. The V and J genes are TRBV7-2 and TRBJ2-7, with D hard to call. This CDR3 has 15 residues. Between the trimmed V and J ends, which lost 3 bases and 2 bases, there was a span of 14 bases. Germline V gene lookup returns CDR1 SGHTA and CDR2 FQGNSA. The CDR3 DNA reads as TGTGCCAGCAGCTTCGGAGTTAGTGACGCCTACGAGCAGTACTTC. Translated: CASSFGVSDAYEQYF. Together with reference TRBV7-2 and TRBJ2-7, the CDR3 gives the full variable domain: GAGVSQSPSNKVTEKGKDVELRCDPISGHTALYWYRQSLGQGLEFLIYFQGNSAPDKSGLPSDRFSAERTGGSVSTLTIQRTQQEDSAVYLCASSFGVSDAYEQYFGPGTRLTVT.

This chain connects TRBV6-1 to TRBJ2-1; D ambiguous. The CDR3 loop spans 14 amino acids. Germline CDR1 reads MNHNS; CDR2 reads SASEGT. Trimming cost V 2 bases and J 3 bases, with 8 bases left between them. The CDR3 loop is CASSELKVYNEQFF. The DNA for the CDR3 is TGTGCCAGCAGTGAATTGAAGGTCTACAATGAGCAGTTCTTC.

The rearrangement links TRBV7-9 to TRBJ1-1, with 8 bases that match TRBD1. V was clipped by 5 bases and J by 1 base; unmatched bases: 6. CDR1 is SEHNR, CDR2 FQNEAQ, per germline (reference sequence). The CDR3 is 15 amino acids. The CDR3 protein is CASSEDRARNTEAFF. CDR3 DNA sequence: TGTGCCAGCAGCGAGGACAGGGCGCGGAACACTGAAGCTTTCTTT.

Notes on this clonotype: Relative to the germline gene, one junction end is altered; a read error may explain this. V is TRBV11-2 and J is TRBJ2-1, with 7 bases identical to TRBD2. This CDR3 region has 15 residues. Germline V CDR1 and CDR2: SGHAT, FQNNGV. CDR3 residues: CASSLGSGGRDEQFF. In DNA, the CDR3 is TGCGCCAGCAGCTTAGGGTCGGGAGGACGCGATGAGCAGTTCTTC.